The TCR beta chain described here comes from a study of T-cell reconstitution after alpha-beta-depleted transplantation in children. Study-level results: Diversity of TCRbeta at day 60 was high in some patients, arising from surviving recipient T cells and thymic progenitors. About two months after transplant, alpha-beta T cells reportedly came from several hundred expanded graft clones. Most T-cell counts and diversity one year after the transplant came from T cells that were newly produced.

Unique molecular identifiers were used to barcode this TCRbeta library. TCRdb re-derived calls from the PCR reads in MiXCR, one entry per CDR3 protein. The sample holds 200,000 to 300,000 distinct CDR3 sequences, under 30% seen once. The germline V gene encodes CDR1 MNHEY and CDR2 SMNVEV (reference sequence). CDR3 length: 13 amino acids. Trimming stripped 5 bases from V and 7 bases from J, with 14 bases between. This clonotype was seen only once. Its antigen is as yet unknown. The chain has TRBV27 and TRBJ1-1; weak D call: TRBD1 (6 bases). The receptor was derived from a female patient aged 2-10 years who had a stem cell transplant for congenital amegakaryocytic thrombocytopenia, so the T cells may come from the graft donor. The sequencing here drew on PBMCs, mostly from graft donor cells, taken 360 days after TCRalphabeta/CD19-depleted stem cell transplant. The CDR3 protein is CASSPQGLFEAFF. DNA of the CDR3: TGTGCCAGCAGTCCCCAGGGGTTGTTTGAAGCTTTCTTT.